This T cell receptor (beta chain) originates from a study of OX40 agonist ivuxolimab in advanced cancers. Study-wide results and caveats: Among the lowest peripheral clonal expansion occurred in 0.1-3.0 mg/kg partial responders. The study found that CD8+ T cells averaged more expanded clones than CD4+.

Comment on this clone: The target antigen is unknown.

Using immunoSEQ multiplex PCR, the repertoire was profiled, and TCRdb retains in-frame clones only, with some absent. This table holds around 57,000 clones, around 92% found once. In germline, CDR1 is SGHAT, CDR2 FQNNGV. V dropped 2 bases and J dropped 9 bases, with 11 bases sitting between them. The CDR3 consists of 13 residues. This clonotype was obtained from an adult with an advanced solid tumor such as melanoma, head and neck, liver or kidney cancer. The chain carries TRBV11-2 and TRBJ2-1; D call uncertain. The sequences come from CD4+ or CD8+ T cells sorted from blood, collected in a trial of the OX40 agonist ivuxolimab. As DNA, the CDR3 is TGTGCCAGCAGCTTATGGTCTGGTGGTGAGCAGTTCTTC. Translating gives CASSLWSGGEQFF.